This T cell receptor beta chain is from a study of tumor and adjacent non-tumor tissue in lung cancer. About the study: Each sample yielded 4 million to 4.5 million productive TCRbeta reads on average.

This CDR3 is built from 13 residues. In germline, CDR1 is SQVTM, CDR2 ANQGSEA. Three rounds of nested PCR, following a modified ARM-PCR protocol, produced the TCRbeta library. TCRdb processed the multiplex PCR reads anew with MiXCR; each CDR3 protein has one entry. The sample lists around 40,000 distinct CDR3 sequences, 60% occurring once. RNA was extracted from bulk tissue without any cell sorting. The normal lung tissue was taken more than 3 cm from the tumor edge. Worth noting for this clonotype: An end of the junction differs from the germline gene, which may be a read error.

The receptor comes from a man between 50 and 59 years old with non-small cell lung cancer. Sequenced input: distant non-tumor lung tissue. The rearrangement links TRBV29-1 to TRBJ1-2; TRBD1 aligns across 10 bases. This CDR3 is CNVDRGTNYGYAF. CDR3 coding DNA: TGCAACGTGGACAGGGGGACTAACTATGGCTACGCCTTC.